This TCR beta chain was found in a study of T cells in Graves' hyperthyroidism and ophthalmopathy. Findings and caveats of the study: Using 13 V-J features, a model discriminated ophthalmopathy from stable hyperthyroidism. The model identified upcoming ophthalmopathy a median approximately seven months ahead of onset.

Amplified TCR beta CDR3 regions derived from RNA transcripts. HTBI primers were the set used in a first-round RT-PCR of the TCR CDR3. TCRdb called the multiplex PCR reads again in MiXCR, with one record for every CDR3 protein. The top ten clones hold about 8% of a sample with a few hundred thousand distinct CDR3 sequences, under 60% of them seen once. For the diagnoses, clinical symptoms, serum thyroxine and TRAb, thyroid ultrasound and orbital computed tomography were used. The ends lost 5 bases at V and 6 bases at J; junction bases unmatched: 5. This CDR3 is built from 14 residues. Germline lookup yields CDR1 DFQATT and CDR2 SNEGSKA (reference sequence). A note on this clonotype: What it binds is unknown.

Sequencing was done on a sample of peripheral blood or thyroid tissue (not recorded which). This clonotype was obtained from a woman under 30 with Graves' hyperthyroidism. The rearrangement uses TRBV20-1 and TRBJ1-6; 9 bases are shared with TRBD1. CDR3 region: CSAPGTGINSPLHF. The CDR3 nucleotides read TGCAGTGCTCCCGGGACAGGGATTAATTCACCCCTCCACTTT.